This T cell receptor beta chain derives from a study of T cells in Graves' hyperthyroidism and ophthalmopathy. Study-wide findings and caveats: Blood also held most thyroid clonotypes expanded beyond 0.001.

PBMCs were derived from more than 8 ml fresh peripheral blood. Amplified TCR beta CDR3 regions derived from RNA transcripts. During a first-round RT-PCR of the TCR CDR3, the HTBI primer set was used. One entry per CDR3 protein results from TCRdb running MiXCR on the multiplex PCR reads. Here the sample spans a few hundred thousand distinct CDR3 sequences, roughly 15% being singletons. In its sample, this clonotype was seen many times. Its antigen is as yet unknown. The source is a woman aged 40 to 49 with Graves' ophthalmopathy. Sequenced: blood.

The CDR3 DNA is TGTGCCAGCAAGGTTCACCCTAGCTCCTACGAGCAGTACTTC. Translating it yields CASKVHPSSYEQYF. The chain joins TRBV2 to TRBJ2-7; D ambiguous. CDR3 length equals 14 residues. Germline loops: CDR1 SNHLY, CDR2 FYNNEI. V was cut by 7 bases and J by 0 bases, with 13 bases left in between.